Listed below are T cell receptor beta chains from one sample, sequenced in a study of shared clonotypes between healthy human individuals. Sequencing used immunoSEQ multiplex PCR; TCRdb keeps in-frame clones, though not all of them. Here the sample spans about 2 million clones, about 95% being singletons. Sequenced sample: naive CD8+ T cells sorted from blood. The source of these receptors is a man aged 18 to 29 in good health. Each CDR3 is given with its conserved first and last residue. A D gene is named only where the DNA matches it firmly. The size field is filled for only some rows; it gives once, few, many or a size class.

clone_size j_call d_call v_call cdr3_aa
- TRBJ2-1 - TRBV6-1 CASSELPGPPYNEQFF
once TRBJ2-1 - TRBV7-6 CASSSTGTEQFF
- TRBJ2-2 - TRBV28 CASSLQGYTGELFF
- TRBJ2-4 - TRBV27 CASKGGTGGIQYF
- TRBJ2-1 - TRBV19 CASSMIPDEQFF
- TRBJ1-2 - TRBV7-2 CASSSISGTYGYTF
- TRBJ2-2 - TRBV5-6 CASSLTSAAGELFF
- TRBJ2-7 TRBD1 TRBV27 CASSLGQGLIYEQYF
- TRBJ1-1 - TRBV6-5 CASSYHGNYEAFF
- TRBJ1-5 - TRBV19 CASSMDRANQPQHF
- TRBJ2-3 - TRBV30 CAWSWGQSTDTQYF
- TRBJ2-7 - TRBV27 CASSPSITYEQYF
few TRBJ1-5 - TRBV7-6 CASSLALGDNQPQHF
- TRBJ2-2 - TRBV9 CASSVIHTGELFF
- TRBJ2-1 - TRBV7-9 CASSSGDWGYNEQFF
- TRBJ1-2 - TRBV13 CASSLGYTDGGVSDGYTF
- TRBJ2-1 TRBD1 TRBV6-6 CASSYSWTGDTFF
- TRBJ1-1 - TRBV11-2 CASSGPGNTEAFF
- TRBJ1-4 - TRBV25-1 CASSEYWQGLEKLFF
- TRBJ2-1 - TRBV29-1 CSVWRYNEQFF
- TRBJ2-5 - TRBV5-4 CASSPGPGKETQYF
- TRBJ1-5 - TRBV4-1 CASSLDGNQPQHF
- TRBJ2-1 - TRBV7-9 CASSSGDSYNEQFF
once TRBJ2-1 - TRBV4-1 CASSQGLELYNEQFF
- TRBJ2-5 TRBD2 TRBV7-8 CASSFGLAGVQETQYF
- TRBJ2-5 - TRBV13 CASSSKETQYF
- TRBJ2-7 - TRBV27 CASSFRSSSYEQYF
- TRBJ2-7 - TRBV27 CASSLSDGGTYEQYF
once TRBJ2-2 - TRBV4-1 CASSQDRGPGELFF
- TRBJ2-1 - TRBV10-2 CASTSDGYNEQFF
- TRBJ1-5 - TRBV19 CASSIGLIQPQHF
- TRBJ2-1 - TRBV27 CASSPEINYDEQFF
- TRBJ2-3 TRBD1 TRBV30 CAWGTRTGGLDTQYF
- TRBJ2-1 - TRBV9 CASSVDGQEQFF
- TRBJ1-2 - TRBV4-1 CASSQEKSILYGYTF
- TRBJ2-3 TRBD2 TRBV10-3 CAISEPLLTSGMSDTQYF
once TRBJ2-1 - TRBV7-6 CASSLTPPLANEQFF
- TRBJ2-3 TRBD1 TRBV7-9 CASSATGTATDTQYF
- TRBJ1-4 - TRBV30 CAWSVGDLGKLFF
- TRBJ2-7 TRBD1 TRBV7-9 CASSSPGTGERYEQYF
- TRBJ1-2 - TRBV10-3 CAISEGTRRDYGYTF
- TRBJ2-1 - TRBV29-1 CSALFNRDRYNEQFF
- TRBJ2-1 TRBD1 TRBV11-2 CASSARDREDNEQFF
- TRBJ2-7 - TRBV7-9 CASSLTPGEQYF
- TRBJ2-5 TRBD1 TRBV5-1 CASSWDRGRQETQYF
- TRBJ2-7 - TRBV19 CASGFGYEQYF
- TRBJ2-5 TRBD1 TRBV6-6 CASSHLTGGGETQYF
- TRBJ2-7 - TRBV11-2 CASSSPGLLWGYEQYF
- TRBJ1-2 - TRBV10-3 CAISEATNYGYTF
few TRBJ2-1 - TRBV18 CASSPIVSYNEQFF
few TRBJ2-7 - TRBV19 CAFRTYEQYF
- TRBJ2-7 TRBD2 TRBV11-1 CASSLAGGTYEQYF
- TRBJ2-2 - TRBV19 CASSIRIPGELFF
- TRBJ1-5 - TRBV9 CASSVEQGPGEPQHF
- TRBJ2-1 - TRBV5-8 CASSFPNNEQFF